This TCR beta chain was identified during a study of cytomegalovirus exposure and HLA in healthy donors (dated by TCRdb to the late 2010s). For context, the study as a whole: In an earlier analysis of some 610 of the donors, less than 350 Gb of sequence data and some 120 million unique TCR beta sequences from about 179 million T cells were reported. Around 320 gigabases of sequencing data and tens of millions of unique TCR sequences were included in an early release covering 550 to 650 HLA-typed donors. The genetic ancestry cluster associated with self-reported Caucasian donors included roughly 84% of the 300 to 400 genotyped donors. The aim of the study was to test whether cataloging public T cell receptors could identify signatures of past pathogen exposure. The study used immunosequencing to profile the T cell repertoires of hundreds of subjects and linked those repertoires to cytomegalovirus serostatus. In addition to the first cohort of about 650 subjects, a separate validation cohort of around 110 different subjects was used. To predict cytomegalovirus infection status, the study combined high-throughput TCR immunosequencing, statistical association of individual TCRs with disease status, and machine learning. In a later analysis, previously published TCR beta repertoires from about 670 donors were re-analyzed and high-resolution HLA genotyping was added so that TCR occurrence patterns could be studied. In the later analysis, no new phenotypic data were used to find candidate immune exposures; instead, reliance was placed on TCR beta sequences and their occurrence across donors. To decide whether each TCR beta V gene segment behaved as functional or pseudogenic, an earlier analysis of some 540 of the donors relied on high-throughput TCR beta sequencing. Donor age, sex, ethnicity and CMV serostatus were collected together with the repertoire data. Genome-wide SNP genotypes for about 55% of the roughly 670 donors were used in a later genetic analysis, which treated that subset as a discovery cohort. All discovery cohort repertoires had been generated using a single sequencing platform. HLA typing covered class I and class II loci at four-digit resolution. The number of donors typed differed by locus, with roughly 620-630 for A, B, C, DRB1 and DQB1, more than 500 for DQA1, about 610 for DPA1, and 450 to 480 for DPB1. Roughly five DR-DQ haplotypes were handled as single units for association and clustering because linkage in the cohort was strong. Among 350 to 400 genotyped donors of the cohort, an average of 235,054 unique TCR beta nucleotide sequences were sequenced per donor, roughly 20% of them non-productive. Summary of the overall study and its limitations: In the study, around 150 TCR beta chains were listed as associated with cytomegalovirus. A group of highly shared sequence variants was considered likely to be a technical artifact of the sequencing pipeline. Linkage disequilibrium might explain the correlated functional status among segregating V segments, but an unknown experimental factor could not be excluded. Because HLA typing was unavailable for some donors at each locus, only the typed subset was used in association tests. Immune exposure information for the cohort was limited to CMV serostatus. In a later analysis, TCR association rates were found to vary across HLA loci, with the most associated TCRs seen for DRB1 alleles and the fewest for HLA-C alleles. In a later genetic analysis, fewer N-insertions in productive TCRs were reported among donors in an Asian-associated ancestry cluster than the roughly 640-donor mean. Because counts were too low, some 17 rarely observed V segments, including chromosome 9 orphons, were left out of the earlier analysis of 587 of the donors. When HLA alleles, especially DR and DQ, strongly co-occurred, TCR associations were difficult to assign to individual alleles. According to the authors, the approach could potentially be generalized to other disease states and immunological phenotypes. According to a later analysis, most CMV-associated TCR beta chains appeared to be HLA-restricted, and the HLA associations seemed to be driven largely by CMV exposure. In a later analysis, several top co-occurrence clusters were reported to appear linked to parvovirus B19, influenza, CMV and Epstein-Barr virus. Specific HLA alleles were associated with 16,951 TCR beta sequences at a false discovery rate of 0.05 in a later analysis. A further reported finding was that TCR beta sequences accurately predicted the HLA-A and HLA-B alleles for most subjects in the first cohort. Some IMGT-functional V segments, including TRBV6-2 and TRBV6-3, could not be distinguished by the 87-base-pair reads and were therefore excluded. The cohort was sequenced for TCR beta chains only, and without alpha or paired-chain data the features that could be detected were limited. While some public TCRs were present in many individuals, most TCR sequences turned up only very rarely across donors. The classifier was reported to diagnose cytomegalovirus status with high specificity and sensitivity in both the original and validation cohorts. In vitro tests confirmed that three of the cytomegalovirus-associated TCR beta chains recognize cytomegalovirus antigens. A later analysis found that HLA-associated TCR beta chains were more clonally expanded and had lower generation probabilities than equally common non-associated chains. The presence/absence analyses assumed that sequencing depth was roughly uniform across donors, and that assumption may not be true. In an earlier analysis of under 600 of the donors, most TCR beta V segments were observed in productive rearrangements about 90% or about 30% of the time, broadly matching IMGT annotations. A later genetic analysis associated a missense DCLRE1C variant with V-gene and J-gene trimming of TCR beta chains, and an independent cohort replicated the association.

Worth noting for this clone: Its antigen is still unknown. No much larger clonotype is one base removed from it; base qualities were not supplied.

The library was made by the immunoSEQ multiplex PCR assay. For the multiplex PCR, a mixture combining 60 forward primers for TCR Vbeta segments and 13 reverse primers for TCR Jbeta segments was used. The CDR3 region of rearranged TCR beta genes was amplified from genomic DNA with a multiplex PCR assay. On the Illumina HiSeq System, the amplified TCR beta libraries were sequenced as 87-base-pair reads. Turning to the authors' computational methods: A later analysis counted about 76 million unique TCR beta chains across the 690 or so repertoires, and some 11 million of these chains were shared by at least two donors. To remove PCR and sequencing errors, raw reads were error-corrected and collapsed into unique sequences using a nearest-neighbor algorithm that merged closely related sequences. To assign V, D and J gene segments, CDR3 sequences were aligned to IMGT reference sequences. For a sequence to be retained, at least a six-nucleotide match to both a V gene segment and a J gene segment was required. Rearrangements were called productive when the CDR3 lacked stop codons and stayed in frame with V and J; all others were non-productive. CDR3 was defined according to IMGT convention as the region running from the second conserved V-encoded cysteine to the conserved J-encoded phenylalanine. Sequences without an unambiguous match to a single V gene segment were excluded from the earlier analysis of 450 to 650 of the donors. An earlier analysis of fewer than 750 of the donors called V segments functional above 56.7% productive rearrangements and segregating when the between-donor standard deviation exceeded 5%. A statistical classification framework was built for diagnosing cytomegalovirus status from the catalog of TCR beta chain sequences. A later analysis assigned V and J genes by comparing TCR nucleotide sequences with IMGT/GENE-DB human TR gene sequences. Using the TCRdist pipeline, a later analysis assigned CDR3 sequences along with most-parsimonious VDJ recombination scenarios. In a later analysis, every TCR beta chain was defined by the combination of its CDR3 amino acid sequence and its V-gene family, and reads without a unique V-gene family were dropped. As a way to deal with suspected cross-contamination and a sequencing artifact, a later analysis dropped hundreds of nucleotide sequences that were highly shared and had low generation probability. A later analysis calculated a clonal expansion index for each public chain from normalized within-repertoire ranks of inferred template counts. In a later analysis, generation probabilities were computed using a VDJ recombination model fitted to out-of-frame rearrangements, and the results were checked against IGoR. In a later analysis, hypergeometric tests were used to score TCR-TCR, TCR-HLA and TCR-CMV co-occurrence, with a repertoire-size bias correction applied to TCR pairs. In a later analysis, false discovery rates were estimated by permuting HLA or CMV assignments 20 times. In a later analysis, co-occurring TCRs were grouped using DBSCAN, with TCRdist sequence similarity added in when clustering inside HLA-allele-positive subsets. Repertoires with fewer than 30,000 or more than 120,000 public chains were left out of co-occurrence clustering, as were four to six repertoires with anomalous nucleotide sharing. As stored in TCRdb, this immuneACCESS dataset retains in-frame rearrangements with V and J assigned. A fraction of the clones does not appear; measured against another copy, unresolved V genes explain less than half of the discrepancy, and the remainder lacks a known reason. Clone size and V and J calls were adopted from that table, with D and trimming inferred from the DNA. The table for this sample lists about 260,000 clones; 65% to 85% of them were counted only once. 2% to 2.5% of the sample goes to the ten largest clones.

CDR1 is given as SGHNT and CDR2 as YYREEE, both from the germline V gene (reference sequence). The CDR3 starts with the cysteine, ends with the phenylalanine, and has 17 residues. Only CDR3 DNA is held: 51 bases, read in frame from base 1. Ends trimmed: V by 5 bases, J by 7 bases; bases unmatched to a gene: 11. The cohort comprised 550 to 700 healthy bone marrow donors. At the time of sampling, all cohort members were nominally healthy, though unrecorded immune exposures were likely present. The donor tested CMV seronegative, placing the donor among the 350 to 400 seronegative members of the cohort. A peripheral blood sample was collected from each donor, and TCR beta sequencing was performed on peripheral blood mononuclear cells. Genomic DNA was extracted from the blood cell samples with the Qiagen DNeasy Blood Extraction Kit.

Sequencing used PBMCs. Here the chain combines TRBV5-4 and TRBJ2-1, with 14 middle bases fitting TRBD2. The clonotype comes from a female donor in good health and CMV-seronegative. The nucleotides are TGTGCCAGCAGGCCTCCGGGACTAGCGGGAGCGGGGAATGAGCAGTTCTTC. Translated, this is CASRPPGLAGAGNEQFF.